One sample yielded the 11 T cell receptor beta chains listed below, sequenced in a study of OX40 agonist ivuxolimab in advanced cancers. Some clones are missing from TCRdb's copy, which holds only in-frame ones; the method was immunoSEQ multiplex PCR. The sample yields about 66,000 clones, over 80% seen once. The sequences come from CD4+ or CD8+ T cells sorted from blood, collected in a trial of the OX40 agonist ivuxolimab. These receptors all come from an adult with an advanced solid tumor such as melanoma, head and neck, liver or kidney cancer.

The J gene is TRBJ1-4, the V gene TRBV5-1; 8 nucleotides line up with TRBD1. Trimming took 0 bases from V and 4 from J; bases not matched to a gene: 8. CDR1 and CDR2 from the germline V gene are SGHRS and YFSETQ. This CDR3 has 17 amino acids. CDR3 sequence (DNA): TGCGCCAGCAGCTTGGTCAGGGGGCCATCCCGTAATGAAAAACTGTTTTTT. Encoded protein: CASSLVRGPSRNEKLFF.

This chain links TRBV5-4 with TRBJ1-1; D is uncertain. The CDR3 length is 14 residues. Per germline, CDR1 SGHNT and CDR2 YYREEE (reference sequence). V lost 1 base to trimming and J lost 0 bases, with 7 bases between them. CDR3 residues: CASSLSLLNTEAFF. The CDR3 DNA sequence: TGTGCCAGCAGCTTGTCCCTTTTGAACACTGAAGCTTTCTTT. Based on the CDR3 plus reference TRBV5-4 and TRBJ1-1, the full variable domain is ETGVTQSPTHLIKTRGQQVTLRCSSQSGHNTVSWYQQALGQGPQFIFQYYREEENGRGNFPPRFSGLQFPNYSSELNVNALELDDSALYLCASSLSLLNTEAFFGQGTRLTVV.

The J gene is TRBJ2-2, the V gene TRBV19, with D perhaps assigned TRBD1 or TRBD2 (6 bases each). The CDR3 is 14 residues long. V was pared by 10 bases and J by 5 bases, with 17 bases between. Germline CDR1 is LNHDA and CDR2 is SQIVND (reference sequence). The CDR3 protein is CATKEGQGTGELFF. DNA for the CDR3: TGTGCCACTAAGGAGGGCCAGGGGACCGGGGAGCTGTTTTTT.

This clone was seen a single time. The rearrangement uses TRBV18 and TRBJ2-2, with D perhaps TRBD2 (5 bases). Germline V CDR1 and CDR2: KGHSH, LQKENI. There are 19 residues in the CDR3. Deletions cut 1 base from V and 0 bases from J, with 18 bases between. The CDR3, as DNA: TGTGCCAGCTCACCACAGTCAGGTAGAGGGCTTTCGAACACCGGGGAGCTGTTTTTT. Protein product: CASSPQSGRGLSNTGELFF.

V gene TRBV29-1 combines with J gene TRBJ2-1, with 13 bases aligning to TRBD2. Germline CDR1 is SQVTM and CDR2 is ANQGSEA. V trimming: 8 bases; J trimming: 8 bases; junction bases outside the gene matches: 6. The CDR3 has 13 amino acids. CDR3 nucleotides: TGCAGCACCCGACTAGCGGGAGGAGATGAGCAGTTCTTC. It yields the protein CSTRLAGGDEQFF.

The rearrangement links TRBV10-3 to TRBJ1-1; D uncertain. Trimming took 7 bases from V and 1 from J, leaving 10 bases between them. The CDR3 consists of 13 residues. CDR1 ENHRY and CDR2 SYGVKD come from the germline V gene. The CDR3 here is CAIKSLWNTEAFF. CDR3 DNA sequence: TGTGCCATCAAAAGTTTATGGAACACTGAAGCTTTCTTT.

CDR3 in amino acids: CASTITGKETQYF. The CDR3 nucleotides read TGTGCCAGCACCATCACGGGGAAAGAGACCCAGTACTTC. The V call is TRBV7-9, the J call TRBJ2-5; a possible D gene is TRBD2 (5 bases). V lost 7 bases and J 3 bases, leaving 12 bases between the germline ends. The CDR3 has 13 residues. Germline assignment: CDR1 SEHNR and CDR2 FQNEAQ (reference sequence).

The chain joins TRBV6-1 to TRBJ2-1; D ambiguous. This CDR3 comprises 15 residues. The V end was cut by 6 bases, the J end by 0 bases, with 12 bases between. Per the germline V gene, CDR1 is MNHNS and CDR2 is SASEGT. This CDR3 is CASSLSKSSYNEQFF. CDR3 bases: TGTGCCAGCAGCCTCAGCAAGAGCTCCTACAATGAGCAGTTCTTC.

The rearrangement joins TRBV19 to TRBJ1-1, with D tentatively TRBD1 (5 bases). The V and J ends lost 4 bases and 1 base respectively, with 13 bases between them. The CDR3 is made up of 15 amino acids. Germline assignment: CDR1 LNHDA and CDR2 SQIVND (reference sequence). CDR3 nucleotides: TGTGCCAGTAGTACCCAGACAGAGTGGAACACTGAAGCTTTCTTT. Protein product: CASSTQTEWNTEAFF.

The chain carries TRBV2 and TRBJ2-1, with D possibly TRBD1 on 6 matching bases. The CDR3 has 13 residues. V gave up 7 bases and J gave up 11 bases, with 18 bases separating them. In germline, CDR1 is SNHLY, CDR2 FYNNEI. The CDR3 DNA is TGTGCCAGCACAAAAACAGGGATAGCCCAGCAGTTCTTC. This translates into CASTKTGIAQQFF. The full variable domain, completed using reference TRBV2 and TRBJ2-1, is EPEVTQTPSHQVTQMGQEVILRCVPISNHLYFYWYRQILGQKVEFLVSFYNNEISEKSEIFDDQFSVERPDGSNFTLKIRSTKLEDSAMYFCASTKTGIAQQFFGPGTRLTVL.

The chain links TRBV6-5 to TRBJ1-1; tentative D call: TRBD1 (5 bases). Germline values: CDR1 MNHEY, CDR2 SVGAGI. Trimming removed 6 bases at V and 4 bases at J, with 15 bases between. There are 14 residues in the CDR3. The CDR3, as DNA: TGTGCCAGCAGGAGGGGAAGGGGCGCCACTGAAGCTTTCTTT. Translation: CASRRGRGATEAFF.